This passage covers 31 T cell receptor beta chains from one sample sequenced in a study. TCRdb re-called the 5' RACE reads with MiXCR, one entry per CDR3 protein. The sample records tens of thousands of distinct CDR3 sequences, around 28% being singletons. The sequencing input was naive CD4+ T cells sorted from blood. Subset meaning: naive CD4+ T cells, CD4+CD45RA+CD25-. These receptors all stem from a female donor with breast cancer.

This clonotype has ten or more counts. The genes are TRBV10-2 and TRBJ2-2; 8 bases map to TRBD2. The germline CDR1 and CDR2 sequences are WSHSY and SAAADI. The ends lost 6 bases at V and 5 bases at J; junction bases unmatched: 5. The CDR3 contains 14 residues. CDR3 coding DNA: TGCGCCAGCAGGCGGGAGGCGCGTACCGGGGAGCTGTTTTTT. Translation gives CASRREARTGELFF.

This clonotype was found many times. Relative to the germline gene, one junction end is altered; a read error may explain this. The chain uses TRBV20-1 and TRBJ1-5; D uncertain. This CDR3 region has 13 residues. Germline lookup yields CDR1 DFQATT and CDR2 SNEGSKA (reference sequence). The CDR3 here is CSAREYSNQPQHF. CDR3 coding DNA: TGCAGTGCGAGAGAGTATAGCAATCAGCCCCAGCATTTT.

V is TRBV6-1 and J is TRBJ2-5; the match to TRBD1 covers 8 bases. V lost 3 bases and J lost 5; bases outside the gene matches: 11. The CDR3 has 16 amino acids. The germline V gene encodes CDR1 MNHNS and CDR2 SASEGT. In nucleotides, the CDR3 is TGTGCCAGCAGTGACCCGGGACAGGCCCAAGGGGAGACCCAGTACTTC. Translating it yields CASSDPGQAQGETQYF.

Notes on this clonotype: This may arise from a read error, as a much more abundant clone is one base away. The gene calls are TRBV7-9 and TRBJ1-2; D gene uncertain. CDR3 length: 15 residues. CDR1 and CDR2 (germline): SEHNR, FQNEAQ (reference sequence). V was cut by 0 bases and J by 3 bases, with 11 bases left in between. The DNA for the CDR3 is TGTGCCAGCAGCTTAGCGCATCTGGTAGACTATGGCTACACCTTC. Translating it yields CASSLAHLVDYGYTF. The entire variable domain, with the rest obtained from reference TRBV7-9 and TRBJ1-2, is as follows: DTGVSQNPRHKITKRGQNVTFRCDPISEHNRLYWYRQTLGQGPEFLTYFQNEAQLEKSRLLSDRFSAERPKGSFSTLEIQRTEQGDSAMYLCASSLAHLVDYGYTFGSGTRLTVV.

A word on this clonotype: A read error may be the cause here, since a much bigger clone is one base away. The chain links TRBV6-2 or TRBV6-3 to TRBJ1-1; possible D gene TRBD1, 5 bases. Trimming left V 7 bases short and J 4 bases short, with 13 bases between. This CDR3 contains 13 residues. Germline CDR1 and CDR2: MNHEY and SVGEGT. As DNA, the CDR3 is TGTGCCAGCAACCTACAGGTATTCACTGAAGCTTTCTTT. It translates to CASNLQVFTEAFF.

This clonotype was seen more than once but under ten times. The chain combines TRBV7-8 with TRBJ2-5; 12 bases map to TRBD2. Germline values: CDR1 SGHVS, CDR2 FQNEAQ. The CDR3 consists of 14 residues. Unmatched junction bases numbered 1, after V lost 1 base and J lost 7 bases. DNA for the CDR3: TGTGCCAGCAGCTTAGAGACTAGCGGGGGGACCCAGTACTTC. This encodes CASSLETSGGTQYF.

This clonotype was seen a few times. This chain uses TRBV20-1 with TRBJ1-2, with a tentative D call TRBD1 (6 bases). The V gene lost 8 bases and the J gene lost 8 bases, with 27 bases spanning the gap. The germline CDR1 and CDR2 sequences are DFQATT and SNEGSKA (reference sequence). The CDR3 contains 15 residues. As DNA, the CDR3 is TGCAGTATATCCAGGCCCATCGACAGGTCGGGAGGCTACACCTTC. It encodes CSISRPIDRSGGYTF.

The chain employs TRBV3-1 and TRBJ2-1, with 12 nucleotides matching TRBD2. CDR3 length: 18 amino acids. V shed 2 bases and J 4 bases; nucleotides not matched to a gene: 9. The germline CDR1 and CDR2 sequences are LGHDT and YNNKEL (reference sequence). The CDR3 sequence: CASSQNFRTSGTYNEQFF. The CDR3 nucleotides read TGTGCCAGCAGCCAAAACTTTAGGACTAGCGGGACGTACAATGAGCAGTTCTTC.

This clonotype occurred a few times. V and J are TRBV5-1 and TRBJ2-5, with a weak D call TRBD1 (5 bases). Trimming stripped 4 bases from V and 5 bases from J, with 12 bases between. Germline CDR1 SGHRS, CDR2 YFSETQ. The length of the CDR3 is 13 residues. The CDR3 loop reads CASSARVFETQYF. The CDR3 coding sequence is TGCGCCAGCAGCGCCAGGGTATTCGAGACCCAGTACTTC. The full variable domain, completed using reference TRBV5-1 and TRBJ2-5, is KAGVTQTPRYLIKTRGQQVTLSCSPISGHRSVSWYQQTPGQGLQFLFEYFSETQRNKGNFPGRFSGRQFSNSRSEMNVSTLELGDSALYLCASSARVFETQYFGPGTRLLVL.

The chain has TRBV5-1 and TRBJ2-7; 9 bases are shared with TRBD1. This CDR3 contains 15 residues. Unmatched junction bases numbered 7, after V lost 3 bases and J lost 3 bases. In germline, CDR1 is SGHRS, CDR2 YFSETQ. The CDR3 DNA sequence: TGCGCCAGCAGCTCCAGCGGGACAGGGATCTACGAGCAGTACTTC. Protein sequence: CASSSSGTGIYEQYF.

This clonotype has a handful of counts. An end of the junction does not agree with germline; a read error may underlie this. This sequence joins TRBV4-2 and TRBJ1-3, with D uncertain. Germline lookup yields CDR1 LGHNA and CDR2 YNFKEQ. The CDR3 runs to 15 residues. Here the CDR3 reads CASSPLAGSGNTTYF. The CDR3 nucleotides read TGTGCCAGCAGCCCCCTGGCGGGCTCTGGAAACACCACATATTTT.

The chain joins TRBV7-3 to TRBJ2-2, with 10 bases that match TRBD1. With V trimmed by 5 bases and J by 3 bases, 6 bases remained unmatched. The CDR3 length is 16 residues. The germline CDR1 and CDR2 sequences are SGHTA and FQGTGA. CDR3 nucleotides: TGTGCCAGCAGCCCTCGAGGGACAGGGGACACCGGGGAGCTGTTTTTT. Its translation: CASSPRGTGDTGELFF.

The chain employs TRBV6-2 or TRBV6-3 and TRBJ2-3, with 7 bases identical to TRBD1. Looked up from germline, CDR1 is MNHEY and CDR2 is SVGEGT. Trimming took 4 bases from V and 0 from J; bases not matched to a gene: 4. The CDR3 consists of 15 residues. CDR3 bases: TGTGCCAGCAGTTTCTCGGACAGGAGCACAGATACGCAGTATTTT. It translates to CASSFSDRSTDTQYF.

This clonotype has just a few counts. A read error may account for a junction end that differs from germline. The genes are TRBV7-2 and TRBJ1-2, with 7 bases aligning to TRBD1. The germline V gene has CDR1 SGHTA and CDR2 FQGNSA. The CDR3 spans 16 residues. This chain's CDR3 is CASGLDATGTNYGYTF. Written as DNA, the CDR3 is TGTGCCAGCGGCTTAGATGCGACAGGGACTAACTATGGCTACACCTTC.

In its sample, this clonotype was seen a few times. CDR3 sequence (DNA): TGTGCCAGCAGCCTCACCTACACAGATACGCAGTATTTT. Protein: CASSLTYTDTQYF. The chain employs TRBV5-6 and TRBJ2-3, with no clear D. Germline CDR1 and CDR2: SGHDT and YYEEEE. CDR3 length: 13 residues. The ends were cut back, 4 bases at V and 2 bases at J, with 8 bases in the middle.

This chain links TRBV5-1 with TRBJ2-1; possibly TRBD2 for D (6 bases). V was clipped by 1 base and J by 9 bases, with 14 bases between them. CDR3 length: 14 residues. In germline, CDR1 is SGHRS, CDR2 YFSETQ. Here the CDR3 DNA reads TGCGCCAGCAGCTTGTTGAACCAGGGAGGTGAGCAGTTCTTC. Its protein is CASSLLNQGGEQFF.

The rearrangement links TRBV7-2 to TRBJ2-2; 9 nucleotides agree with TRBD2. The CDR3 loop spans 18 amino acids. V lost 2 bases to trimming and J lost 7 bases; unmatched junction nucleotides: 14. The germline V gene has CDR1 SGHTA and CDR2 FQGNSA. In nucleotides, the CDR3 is TGTGCCAGCAGCTTAAGGCTCGTGGGTAGCGGGAGTCACGGGGAGCTGTTTTTT. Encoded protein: CASSLRLVGSGSHGELFF.

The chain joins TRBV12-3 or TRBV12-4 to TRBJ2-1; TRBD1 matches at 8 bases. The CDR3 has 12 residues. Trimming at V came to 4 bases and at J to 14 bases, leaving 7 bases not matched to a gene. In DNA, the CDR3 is TGTGCCAGCAGTTCCGTGGACAGGGCCGAGTTCTTC. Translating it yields CASSSVDRAEFF.

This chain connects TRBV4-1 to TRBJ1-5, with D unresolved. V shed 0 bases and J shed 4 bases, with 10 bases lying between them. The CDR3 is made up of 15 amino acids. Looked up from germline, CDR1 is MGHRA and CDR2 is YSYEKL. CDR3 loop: CASSQEGQINQPQHF. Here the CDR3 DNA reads TGCGCCAGCAGCCAAGAGGGCCAGATAAATCAGCCCCAGCATTTT.

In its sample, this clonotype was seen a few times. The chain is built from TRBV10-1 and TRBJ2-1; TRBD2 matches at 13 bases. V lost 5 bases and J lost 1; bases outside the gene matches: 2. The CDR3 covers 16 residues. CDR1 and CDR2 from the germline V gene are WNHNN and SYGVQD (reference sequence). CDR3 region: CASSWTSGGSYNEQFF. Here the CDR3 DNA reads TGCGCCAGCAGTTGGACTAGCGGGGGTTCCTACAATGAGCAGTTCTTC.

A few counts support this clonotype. The CDR3 is CASSPAGQGAHEQFF. The CDR3 DNA reads TGTGCCAGCTCACCAGCGGGACAGGGGGCGCATGAGCAGTTCTTC. The chain recombines TRBV18 with TRBJ2-1; 12 bases are a match to TRBD1. Germline values: CDR1 KGHSH, CDR2 LQKENI. The V gene end was trimmed by 2 bases and the J gene end by 8 bases; junction bases not matched to a gene: 4. CDR3 length equals 15 residues.

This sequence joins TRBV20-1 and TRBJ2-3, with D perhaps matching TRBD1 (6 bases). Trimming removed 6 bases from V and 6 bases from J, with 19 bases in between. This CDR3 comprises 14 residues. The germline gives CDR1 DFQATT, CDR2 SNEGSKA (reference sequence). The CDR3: CSAIGTKTPDTQYF. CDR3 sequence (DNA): TGCAGTGCGATCGGGACAAAGACTCCGGATACGCAGTATTTT.

CDR3 region: CASSQDRNPSLHF. CDR3 sequence (DNA): TGTGCCAGCAGTCAGGACAGGAATCCATCCCTCCACTTT. The genes are TRBV12-3 or TRBV12-4 and TRBJ1-6, with 7 bases that match TRBD1. This CDR3 has 13 amino acids. Germline trimming cut 5 bases from V and 14 bases from J; bases unmatched to any gene: 9.

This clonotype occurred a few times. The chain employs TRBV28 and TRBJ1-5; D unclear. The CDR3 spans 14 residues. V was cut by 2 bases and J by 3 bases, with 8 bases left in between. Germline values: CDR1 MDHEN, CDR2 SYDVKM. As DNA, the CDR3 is TGTGCCAGCAGTTTAGATTGGGCCAATCAGCCCCAGCATTTT. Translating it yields CASSLDWANQPQHF.

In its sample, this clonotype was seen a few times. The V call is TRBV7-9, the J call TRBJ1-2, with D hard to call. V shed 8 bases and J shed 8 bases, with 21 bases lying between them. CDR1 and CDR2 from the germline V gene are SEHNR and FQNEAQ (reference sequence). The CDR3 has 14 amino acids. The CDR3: CASEPSEVAVGYTF. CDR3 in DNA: TGTGCCAGCGAACCTAGCGAGGTAGCTGTGGGCTACACCTTC.

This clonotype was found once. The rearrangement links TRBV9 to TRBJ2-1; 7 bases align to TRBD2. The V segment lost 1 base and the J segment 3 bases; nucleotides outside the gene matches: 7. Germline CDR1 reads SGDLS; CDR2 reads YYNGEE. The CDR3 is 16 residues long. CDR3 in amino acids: CASSVTGLAVYNEQFF. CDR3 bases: TGTGCCAGCAGCGTAACGGGTCTAGCGGTCTACAATGAGCAGTTCTTC.

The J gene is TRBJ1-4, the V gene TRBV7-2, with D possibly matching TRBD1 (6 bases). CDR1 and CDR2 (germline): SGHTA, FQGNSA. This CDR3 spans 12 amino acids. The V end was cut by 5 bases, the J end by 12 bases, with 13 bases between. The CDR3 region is CASSLQGSELFF. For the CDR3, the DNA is TGTGCCAGCAGCCTCCAGGGGAGTGAACTGTTTTTT.

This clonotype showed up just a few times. The CDR3 is CASSLGREEREQYF. In DNA, the CDR3 is TGTGCCAGCAGCTTAGGGCGGGAGGAGCGGGAGCAGTACTTC. This sequence joins TRBV7-9 and TRBJ2-7, with 8 bases matching TRBD2. CDR1 and CDR2 from the germline V gene are SEHNR and FQNEAQ (reference sequence). The CDR3 is 14 amino acids. The V segment lost 1 base and the J segment 7 bases; nucleotides outside the gene matches: 6.

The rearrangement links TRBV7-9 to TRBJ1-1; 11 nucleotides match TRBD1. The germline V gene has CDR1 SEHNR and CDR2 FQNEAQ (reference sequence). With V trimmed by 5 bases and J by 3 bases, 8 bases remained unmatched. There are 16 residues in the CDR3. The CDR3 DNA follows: TGTGCCAGCAGCAGGACAGGGGGCTTATGGTACACTGAAGCTTTCTTT. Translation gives CASSRTGGLWYTEAFF.

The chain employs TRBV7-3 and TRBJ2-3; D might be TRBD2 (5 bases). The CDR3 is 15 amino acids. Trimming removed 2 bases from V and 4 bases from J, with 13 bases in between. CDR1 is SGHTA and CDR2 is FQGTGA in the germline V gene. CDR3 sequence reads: CASSLLGSESDTQYF. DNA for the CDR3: TGTGCCAGCAGCTTATTAGGGAGCGAATCAGATACGCAGTATTTT.

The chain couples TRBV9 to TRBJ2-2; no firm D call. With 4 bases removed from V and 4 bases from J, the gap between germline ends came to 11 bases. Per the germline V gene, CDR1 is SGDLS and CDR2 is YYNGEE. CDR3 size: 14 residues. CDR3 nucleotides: TGTGCCAGCAGCCCCTCAGTGAGCACCGGGGAGCTGTTTTTT. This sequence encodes CASSPSVSTGELFF.